The 31 T cell receptor beta chains in this list originate from one sample, sequenced in a study of CD8+ T cells in alopecia areata. RNA extraction was followed by reverse transcription into cDNA, which acted as the sequencing template. The method was immunoSEQ multiplex PCR; TCRdb's version includes in-frame clones alone and lacks a portion of them. Of about 210,000 clones in the sample, roughly 40% were seen once. Stated treatment: oral pan-JAK inhibitor, 5-10 mg twice daily. Sequencing used CD4+ T cells sorted from blood, obtained between weeks 36 and 40, from a patient treated with tofacitinib. The receptors stem from a human donor with alopecia areata.

A few counts support this clone. The same CDR3 can be traced to other DNA sequences in this sample. The chain has TRBV29-1 and TRBJ2-7, with D perhaps matching TRBD1 (5 bases). The CDR3 covers 10 residues. Germline lookup yields CDR1 SQVTM and CDR2 ANQGSEA. The V end was cut by 7 bases, the J end by 2 bases, with 6 bases between. The CDR3 spells CSAGTYEQYF. The DNA of the CDR3 is TGCAGCGCAGGGACCTACGAGCAGTACTTC.

The chain has TRBV7-2 and TRBJ1-5; D not resolved. The CDR3 is 14 amino acids. From germline, CDR1 is SGHTA and CDR2 FQGNSA. V was pared by 5 bases and J by 0 bases, with 8 bases between. The CDR3 protein is CASSLTASNQPQHF. The CDR3 coding sequence is TGTGCCAGCAGCCTTACAGCTAGCAATCAGCCCCAGCATTTT.

The table lists this clone with a few counts. The rearrangement uses TRBV4-1 and TRBJ2-7, with D perhaps TRBD1 or TRBD2 (5 bases each). V lost 4 bases to trimming and J lost 0 bases, with 16 bases between them. Germline CDR1 MGHRA, CDR2 YSYEKL. The CDR3 consists of 16 residues. This CDR3 is CASSRSTGTASYEQYF. The CDR3 DNA reads as TGCGCCAGCAGCCGTTCGACCGGGACCGCCTCCTACGAGCAGTACTTC.

The J gene is TRBJ2-2, the V gene TRBV29-1; D remains ambiguous. This CDR3 is 13 amino acids long. The germline V and J ends were trimmed by 3 bases and 5 bases, with 10 bases remaining between them. Germline loops: CDR1 SQVTM, CDR2 ANQGSEA. The CDR3 region has the DNA TGCAGCGTTGAGTACGCCAATACCGGGGAGCTGTTTTTT. Encoded protein: CSVEYANTGELFF.

The chain employs TRBV11-1 and TRBJ2-5; 7 bases match TRBD1. The CDR3 contains 14 residues. Germline lookup yields CDR1 SGHAT and CDR2 FQDESV (reference sequence). Trimming removed 5 bases from V and 7 bases from J; junction bases left unmatched: 10. CDR3 nucleotide sequence: TGTGCCAGCAGCATCCGTCGGGACAGTGGGACCCAGTACTTC. Translating it yields CASSIRRDSGTQYF.

This chain joins TRBV2 and TRBJ2-1; TRBD1 or TRBD2 may be the D gene (6 bases each). CDR3 size: 12 residues. CDR1 and CDR2 (germline): SNHLY, FYNNEI. Trimming stripped 8 bases from V and 9 bases from J, with 14 bases between. The CDR3 coding sequence is TGTGCCAGCCTACTAGGGGGGACTGAGCAGTTCTTC. Its translation is CASLLGGTEQFF.

The table lists this clone with a few counts. The chain couples TRBV9 to TRBJ1-4, with TRBD1 as a possible D gene (6 bases). CDR1 and CDR2 from the germline V gene are SGDLS and YYNGEE. Trimming left V 3 bases short and J 8 bases short, with 17 bases between. The CDR3 sequence is 15 residues long. The CDR3 nucleotides are TGTGCCAGCAGCGCCTTCGGGGGGCTTCGGGAAAAACTGTTTTTT. Translated: CASSAFGGLREKLFF.

The chain has TRBV28 and TRBJ1-2; 9 nucleotides match TRBD1. CDR1 MDHEN and CDR2 SYDVKM come from the germline V gene. The CDR3 totals 11 residues. CDR3 sequence (DNA): TGTTCGACAGGGGGGTTATATGGCTACACCTTC. Residues: CSTGGLYGYTF.

This clone was picked up a small number of times. The chain has TRBV7-2 and TRBJ1-1; 8 nucleotides agree with TRBD1. The CDR3 spans 15 residues. The germline gives CDR1 SGHTA, CDR2 FQGNSA. V was pared by 4 bases and J by 2 bases, with 6 bases of the junction left unmatched. CDR3 protein: CASSWRTGHNTEAFF. CDR3 in DNA: TGTGCCAGCAGCTGGAGGACAGGGCATAACACTGAAGCTTTCTTT. Combining the CDR3 with reference TRBV7-2 and TRBJ1-1 gives the whole variable domain GAGVSQSPSNKVTEKGKDVELRCDPISGHTALYWYRQSLGQGLEFLIYFQGNSAPDKSGLPSDRFSAERTGGSVSTLTIQRTQQEDSAVYLCASSWRTGHNTEAFFGQGTRLTVV.

The J gene is TRBJ2-5, the V gene TRBV27, with D possibly TRBD1 on 6 matching bases. The CDR3 has 12 residues. CDR1 is MNHEY and CDR2 is SMNVEV in the germline V gene (reference sequence). V dropped 6 bases and J dropped 3 bases, with 8 bases sitting between them. The CDR3 DNA reads as TGTGCCAGCAGCCCAGGGGAAGAGACCCAGTACTTC. Its protein is CASSPGEETQYF.

This clone was recorded once. The rearrangement joins TRBV25-1 to TRBJ1-1; D uncertain. The CDR3 is 12 amino acids. Trimming cost V 5 bases and J 1 base, with 5 bases left between them. From germline, CDR1 is MGHDK and CDR2 SYGVNS. DNA of the CDR3: TGTGCCAGCAGTCGGGGGAACACTGAAGCTTTCTTT. Its protein product is CASSRGNTEAFF.

This clone has more than one count but fewer than ten. The rearrangement joins TRBV6-5 to TRBJ1-1, with D perhaps TRBD1 (6 bases). This CDR3 region has 14 residues. CDR1 is MNHEY, CDR2 SVGAGI, per germline. V was cut by 4 bases and J by 4 bases, with 13 bases left in between. In DNA form, the CDR3 reads TGTGCCAGCAGTTGGGGACACTCTAGCACTGAAGCTTTCTTT. This gives the protein CASSWGHSSTEAFF.

This chain uses TRBV2 with TRBJ2-7; no clear D gene. CDR1 and CDR2 (germline): SNHLY, FYNNEI. This CDR3 region has 12 residues. V lost 8 bases and J lost 2, with 10 bases in between. The chain's CDR3 is CASRRLTYEQYF. Here the CDR3 DNA reads TGTGCCAGCCGGCGTCTGACCTACGAGCAGTACTTC.

The chain couples TRBV13 to TRBJ2-1; D ambiguous. V was clipped by 2 bases and J by 0 bases, with 5 bases between them. CDR1 and CDR2 from the germline V gene are PRHDT and FYEKMQ (reference sequence). This CDR3 contains 14 residues. The CDR3 DNA reads as TGTGCCAGCAGCTTAAAGAGCTCCTACAATGAGCAGTTCTTC. Protein sequence: CASSLKSSYNEQFF. The complete variable domain, with remaining parts taken from reference TRBV13 and TRBJ2-1, reads AAGVIQSPRHLIKEKRETATLKCYPIPRHDTVYWYQQGPGQDPQFLISFYEKMQSDKGSIPDRFSAQQFSDYHSELNMSSLELGDSALYFCASSLKSSYNEQFFGPGTRLTVL.

The chain carries TRBV29-1 and TRBJ1-5, with a tentative D call TRBD1 (6 bases). The V end lost 4 bases, the J end lost 6 bases, and 13 bases lay between the germline ends. Germline V lookup: CDR1 SQVTM, CDR2 ANQGSEA. The CDR3 spans 13 residues. For the CDR3, the DNA is TGCAGCGTTGGAGGCAGGGGTGGTCAGCCCCAGCATTTT. Translated, it gives CSVGGRGGQPQHF.

This clone was picked up a small number of times. The chain carries TRBV15 and TRBJ2-5; D not certain. V lost 3 bases and J 5 bases, leaving 13 bases between the germline ends. From germline, CDR1 is LNHNV and CDR2 YYDKDF (reference sequence). CDR3 length: 14 amino acids. CDR3 DNA sequence: TGTGCCACCAGCAGGGGAACAGCCACGGAGACCCAGTACTTC. Amino acid sequence: CATSRGTATETQYF. Filled out from reference TRBV15 and TRBJ2-5, the complete variable domain reads DAMVIQNPRYQVTQFGKPVTLSCSQTLNHNVMYWYQQKSSQAPKLLFHYYDKDFNNEADTPDNFQSRRPNTSFCFLDIRSPGLGDTAMYLCATSRGTATETQYFGPGTRLLVL.

The chain links TRBV25-1 to TRBJ1-2; perhaps TRBD1 as D (5 bases). The germline gives CDR1 MGHDK, CDR2 SYGVNS. V was clipped by 1 base and J by 2 bases, with 5 bases between them. The CDR3 extends over 13 amino acids. CDR3 protein: CASSESGNYGYTF. CDR3 nucleotide sequence: TGTGCCAGCAGTGAATCAGGGAACTATGGCTACACCTTC.

V usage is TRBV5-6 and J usage is TRBJ2-7, with TRBD1 matching over 10 bases. V lost 4 bases to trimming and J lost 5 bases; unmatched junction nucleotides: 6. The CDR3 contains 14 residues. Per germline, CDR1 SGHDT and CDR2 YYEEEE. CDR3: CASSVGQGFDEQYF. The DNA for the CDR3 is TGTGCCAGCAGCGTGGGACAGGGGTTCGACGAGCAGTACTTC.

Only a few counts were recorded for this clone. V usage is TRBV5-1 and J usage is TRBJ2-5; a weak D match, TRBD1 (6 bases). V was pared by 3 bases and J by 1 base, with 13 bases between. The CDR3 covers 15 residues. CDR1 and CDR2 (germline): SGHRS, YFSETQ. CDR3 nucleotide sequence: TGCGCCAGCAGCTCCGATGGGACATCCCAAGAGACCCAGTACTTC. This translates into CASSSDGTSQETQYF.

The V call is TRBV9, the J call TRBJ2-2, with 12 bases lining up with TRBD2. The trim removed 2 bases at V and 4 bases at J, leaving 9 bases unmatched. Germline loops: CDR1 SGDLS, CDR2 YYNGEE. The length of the CDR3 is 18 residues. CDR3 bases: TGTGCCAGCAGCGTGGTTCCGGGACTAGCGGGCCTCACCGGGGAGCTGTTTTTT. As protein: CASSVVPGLAGLTGELFF.

This clone has more than one count but fewer than ten. The chain couples TRBV14 to TRBJ2-5; 11 bases are shared with TRBD2. Looked up from germline, CDR1 is SGHDN and CDR2 is FVKESK. The CDR3 consists of 15 residues. V lost 4 bases, J lost 3 bases, and 4 bases stayed unmatched. CDR3 loop: CASSRWGLAEETQYF. CDR3 bases: TGTGCCAGCAGCCGGTGGGGACTAGCGGAAGAGACCCAGTACTTC. The full variable domain, with the rest looked up from reference TRBV14 and TRBJ2-5, is EAGVTQFPSHSVIEKGQTVTLRCDPISGHDNLYWYRRVMGKEIKFLLHFVKESKQDESGMPNNRFLAERTGGTYSTLKVQPAELEDSGVYFCASSRWGLAEETQYFGPGTRLLVL.

This clone was recorded a few times. For the CDR3, the DNA is TGCAGCGTTGGTGAGGCCGGCCTAGTGAACACTGAAGCTTTCTTT. Protein sequence: CSVGEAGLVNTEAFF. This chain connects TRBV29-1 to TRBJ1-1, with D unresolved. V lost 4 bases and J lost 0, with 15 bases in between. Germline V gene lookup returns CDR1 SQVTM and CDR2 ANQGSEA. The CDR3 is 15 residues long. The full variable domain, rest sourced from reference TRBV29-1 and TRBJ1-1, is SAVISQKPSRDICQRGTSLTIQCQVDSQVTMMFWYRQQPGQSLTLIATANQGSEATYESGFVIDKFPISRPNLTFSTLTVSNMSPEDSSIYLCSVGEAGLVNTEAFFGQGTRLTVV.

This clone was seen more than once but under ten times. V gene TRBV6-6 combines with J gene TRBJ1-2; D is perhaps TRBD1 (5 bases). CDR1 is MNHNY and CDR2 is SVGAGI in the germline V gene (reference sequence). The CDR3 sequence is 15 residues long. V was pared by 6 bases and J by 0 bases, with 14 bases between. The chain's CDR3 is CASRDEQASNYGYTF. The CDR3 coding sequence is TGTGCCAGCAGAGATGAACAGGCCTCTAACTATGGCTACACCTTC.

The J gene is TRBJ2-7, the V gene TRBV5-1; 9 bases agree with TRBD1. CDR3 length: 16 amino acids. Trimming removed 0 bases from V and 5 bases from J; junction bases left unmatched: 9. Germline loops: CDR1 SGHRS, CDR2 YFSETQ. CDR3: CASSLELNRGLDEQYF. CDR3 DNA: TGCGCCAGCAGCTTGGAATTGAACAGGGGGCTCGACGAGCAGTACTTC.

J is TRBJ1-2 and V is TRBV30, with 8 bases aligning to TRBD1. Per germline, CDR1 GTSNPN and CDR2 SVGIG (reference sequence). V was pared by 8 bases and J by 1 base, with 6 bases of the junction left unmatched. The CDR3 length is 13 residues. CDR3 sequence: CARSTGGNYGYTF. CDR3 sequence (DNA): TGTGCCCGTTCCACAGGGGGTAACTATGGCTACACCTTC.

The table lists this clone with a few counts. This sequence joins TRBV30 and TRBJ2-7; D may be TRBD1 (6 bases). Germline loops: CDR1 GTSNPN, CDR2 SVGIG (reference sequence). V shed 2 bases and J shed 4 bases, with 12 bases lying between them. CDR3 length: 13 residues. The CDR3 region has the DNA TGTGCCTGGAGTCAGGGAAGGGGGTACGAGCAGTACTTC. Its protein is CAWSQGRGYEQYF.

This rearrangement joins TRBV11-2 to TRBJ2-2, with 7 bases fitting TRBD2. J gave up 1 base and V 5 bases, and 4 bases lay outside the gene matches. Germline V gene lookup returns CDR1 SGHAT and CDR2 FQNNGV. The CDR3 extends over 15 amino acids. This chain's CDR3 is CASSRSGKNTGELFF. CDR3 DNA: TGTGCCAGCAGCCGCAGCGGGAAGAACACCGGGGAGCTGTTTTTT.

The chain combines TRBV29-1 with TRBJ2-5, with 7 bases that match TRBD2. The end of the DNA fits TRBJ2-7 better, so the J call may be wrong. CDR3 size: 13 residues. Germline V gene data show CDR1 as SQVTM and CDR2 as ANQGSEA. The CDR3 protein is CSVEEGGRYEQYF. CDR3 in DNA: TGCAGCGTTGAAGAGGGAGGGAGATACGAGCAGTACTTC.

The chain combines TRBV29-1 with TRBJ1-1; tentatively, D is TRBD1 (5 bases). Germline CDR1 is SQVTM and CDR2 is ANQGSEA. V was clipped by 4 bases and J by 4 bases, with 13 bases between them. CDR3 length: 13 amino acids. CDR3 sequence reads: CSVVTGRATEAFF. The CDR3 bases are TGCAGCGTTGTAACCGGCAGGGCCACTGAAGCTTTCTTT.

This chain uses TRBV7-9 with TRBJ2-7; 9 positions match TRBD1. The germline V gene has CDR1 SEHNR and CDR2 FQNEAQ (reference sequence). There are 15 residues in the CDR3. The J segment lost 3 bases and the V segment lost 5 bases, leaving 8 bases of the junction unmatched. The DNA for the CDR3 is TGTGCCAGCAGCACACAGGGGGCCAAAGGCTACGAGCAGTACTTC. As protein: CASSTQGAKGYEQYF.

This clone was detected a few times. The gene calls are TRBV27 and TRBJ2-2, with D tentatively TRBD2 (5 bases). Germline V gene sequence: CDR1 MNHEY, CDR2 SMNVEV (reference sequence). V gave up 3 bases and J gave up 1 base, with 12 bases separating them. The CDR3 spans 16 residues. CDR3 sequence: CASSLYWTVNTGELFF. CDR3 in DNA: TGTGCCAGCAGTTTGTATTGGACTGTGAACACCGGGGAGCTGTTTTTT.